The T cell receptor beta chain described here comes from a study of neurological immune-mediated disorders. The cells used in sorted libraries, CD4+ or CD8+ T cells, numbered some 1 million. cDNA synthesis was performed by 5'RACE with 10-nucleotide random UMIs. Each CDR3 protein gets one entry after TCRdb re-called the 5' RACE reads with MiXCR. Among approximately 38,000 distinct CDR3 sequences, 11% were seen once, and the ten largest hold 3% to 4.5%. The germline gives CDR1 SGHVS, CDR2 FQNEAQ. This CDR3 has 14 residues. V was clipped by 4 bases and J by 2 bases, with 12 bases between them. This clonotype has a count of ten or more.

The chain is built from TRBV7-8 and TRBJ2-7; D is unresolved. The sequenced material came from CD4+ T cells from blood. This receptor was obtained from a woman under 40 with HTLV-1-associated myelopathy (HAM/TSP). CDR3 protein: CASSWGTLTYEQYF. The CDR3 DNA sequence: TGTGCCAGCAGCTGGGGTACCCTAACCTACGAGCAGTACTTC.